This T cell receptor beta chain comes out of a study of long-term antiretroviral therapy in people with HIV. Study-wide results and caveats: Diversity increased after ART yet remained lower than in transplant donor controls.

To note about this clone: The target antigen is unknown.

The CDR3 totals 13 residues. V shed 1 base and J shed 6 bases, with 9 bases lying between them. Germline CDR1 and CDR2: SGHVS and FNYEAQ. Sequencing relied on immunoSEQ assay v3.0, run at survey level. TCRdb's table, derived via immunoSEQ multiplex PCR, lists solely in-frame clones and lacks some. The sample holds over 15,000 clones; around four fifths are singletons and the top ten take approximately 9.5%. This clonotype originated in a man between 18 and 35 years old with HIV. The chain has TRBV7-6 and TRBJ1-1; perhaps TRBD1 as D (6 bases). The source was unsorted PBMCs, collected 0.3 years after starting antiretroviral therapy. Here the CDR3 reads CASSLERGAEAFF. DNA for the CDR3: TGTGCCAGCAGCTTAGAAAGGGGGGCTGAAGCTTTCTTT. Full variable domain (rest looked up from reference TRBV7-6 and TRBJ1-1): GAGVSQSPRYKVTKRGQDVALRCDPISGHVSLYWYRQALGQGPEFLTYFNYEAQQDKSGLPNDRFSAERPEGSISTLTIQRTEQRDSAMYRCASSLERGAEAFFGQGTRLTVV.